The clone carrying this T cell receptor beta chain was recorded a few times. Its antigen remains unknown. Germline CDR1 is ENHRY and CDR2 is SYGVKD. CDR3 length equals 14 residues. The germline V and J ends were trimmed by 6 bases and 0 bases, with 11 bases remaining between them. Use of 60 Vbeta and 13 Jbeta primers characterized the PCR. Clones were read by immunoSEQ multiplex PCR, and TCRdb kept only the in-frame ones, dropping some. The sample includes under 200,000 clones, 60% to 85% of them seen just once. The sample belongs to a study of cytomegalovirus exposure and HLA in healthy donors. Study results and caveats: For TCR beta chains, V- and J-gene trimming was later linked to a missense DCLRE1C variant.

The chain is built from TRBV10-3 and TRBJ2-5; weak D call: TRBD1 (5 bases). This TCR was recovered from a man in his forties in good health and CMV-seronegative. The sample consisted of PBMCs. DNA for the CDR3: TGTGCCATCAGCCGACAGACAAACCAAGAGACCCAGTACTTC. It translates to CAISRQTNQETQYF.